The 22 T cell receptor beta chains given below trace back to one sample, sequenced in a study of T cells after yellow fever vaccination (dated by TCRdb to between 2018 and 2020). The label giving this sample's treatment or condition can be read as: live attenuated yellow fever vaccine strain. The receptor library was made with 5' RACE. Reads for this sample came from an Illumina HiSeq 2500. The raw public reads went through TCRdb reprocessing: fastp at Q25, MiXCR clone calling, in-frame beta chains kept. Each CDR3 protein gets just one entry, which takes the most common genes and DNA from the rows behind it. The sample has 400,000 or so distinct CDR3 sequences on record, about 6% of them singletons. The leading ten clones occupy 15% of the sample. This specimen consisted of PBMCs, obtained 5 days after the yellow fever booster vaccination. The receptors derive from a young man who received the YFV17D yellow fever vaccine.

This clonotype has at least ten counts. The chain joins TRBV27 to TRBJ2-7, with TRBD1 matching 8 bases. The CDR3 covers 17 residues. CDR1 MNHEY and CDR2 SMNVEV come from the germline V gene (reference sequence). The trim removed 4 bases at V and 0 bases at J, leaving 11 bases unmatched. CDR3 nucleotides: TGTGCCAGCAGTTCTACCTCCAGGACAGGGAGCTCCTACGAGCAGTACTTC. Translated, it gives CASSSTSRTGSSYEQYF.

A few counts support this clonotype. This chain connects TRBV19 to TRBJ1-5; no definite D call. Trimming stripped 6 bases from V and 2 bases from J, with 14 bases between. Per the germline V gene, CDR1 is LNHDA and CDR2 is SQIVND (reference sequence). CDR3 size: 15 residues. The CDR3, as DNA: TGTGCCAGTAGCCGTTTGGGTCAGGGCAATCAGCCCCAGCATTTT. As protein: CASSRLGQGNQPQHF.

V is TRBV4-3 and J is TRBJ2-3; 10 positions agree with TRBD2. The CDR3 is made up of 16 amino acids. Germline CDR1 is LGHNA and CDR2 is YSLEER. The V gene end was trimmed by 0 bases and the J gene end by 5 bases; junction bases not matched to a gene: 5. The CDR3 sequence is CASSQEAGGSRDTQYF. CDR3 sequence (DNA): TGCGCCAGCAGCCAAGAAGCGGGAGGGTCGAGAGATACGCAGTATTTT.

This clonotype occurred many times. This sequence joins TRBV14 and TRBJ2-1; no clear D. There are 11 residues in the CDR3. Per germline, CDR1 SGHDN and CDR2 FVKESK. V was cut by 3 bases and J by 6 bases, with 3 bases left in between. CDR3 amino acids: CASSQFNEQFF. The CDR3 DNA reads as TGTGCCAGCAGCCAGTTCAATGAGCAGTTCTTC. The full variable domain, its missing parts supplied by reference TRBV14 and TRBJ2-1, is EAGVTQFPSHSVIEKGQTVTLRCDPISGHDNLYWYRRVMGKEIKFLLHFVKESKQDESGMPNNRFLAERTGGTYSTLKVQPAELEDSGVYFCASSQFNEQFFGPGTRLTVL.

V and J are TRBV7-2 and TRBJ2-3, with D tentatively TRBD2 (5 bases). Germline V gene sequence: CDR1 SGHTA, CDR2 FQGNSA. The CDR3 has 13 amino acids. V lost 7 bases to trimming and J lost 6 bases, with 14 bases between them. The DNA for the CDR3 is TGTGCCAGCAATAAACTAGAATATGATACGCAGTATTTT. Residues: CASNKLEYDTQYF.

This clonotype was observed many times. The genes are TRBV28 and TRBJ2-1, with 10 bases identical to TRBD1. J lost 8 bases, V lost 6 bases, and 16 bases had no gene match. Germline-derived CDR1 and CDR2 are MDHEN and SYDVKM. This CDR3 is 17 amino acids long. The CDR3 nucleotides are TGTGCCAGCAGCTCCCCTGGGACAGGGGACGATTTTTATGAGCAGTTCTTC. It specifies CASSSPGTGDDFYEQFF.

This clonotype was detected ten times or more. The CDR3, as DNA: TGCGCCAGCAGCTGGAGCGGGTTGGGGACAGATACGCAGTATTTT. This translates into CASSWSGLGTDTQYF. This chain joins TRBV5-1 and TRBJ2-3, with a possible D match to TRBD2 (6 bases). Germline values: CDR1 SGHRS, CDR2 YFSETQ. Trimming cost V 3 bases and J 3 bases, with 14 bases left between them. The CDR3 has 15 amino acids.

With regard to this clonotype: One end of the junction is discordant with germline, which a read error may explain. For the CDR3, the DNA is TGCTGTGCTATCTCTAGCGGGAGGGCGGAGGGAGAGACCCAGTACTTC. Protein product: CCAISSGRAEGETQYF. The V gene is TRBV20-1, the J gene TRBJ2-5; 12 bases line up with TRBD2. This CDR3 has 16 residues. Germline V gene lookup returns CDR1 DFQATT and CDR2 SNEGSKA (reference sequence).

The chain carries TRBV4-1 and TRBJ2-1; 7 bases map to TRBD1. The CDR3 is 11 amino acids. Germline loops: CDR1 MGHRA, CDR2 YSYEKL. With V trimmed by 5 bases and J by 13 bases, 5 bases remained unmatched. CDR3 DNA sequence: TGCGCCAGCAGCACCGGACAGGATCAGTTCTTC. Its protein product is CASSTGQDQFF.

There are many counts of this clonotype. The rearrangement uses TRBV20-1 and TRBJ2-7; D is tentatively TRBD1 or TRBD2 (5 bases each). Germline CDR1 reads DFQATT; CDR2 reads SNEGSKA (reference sequence). The CDR3 consists of 13 residues. The V gene lost 4 bases and the J gene lost 9 bases, with 19 bases spanning the gap. The DNA for the CDR3 is TGCAGTGCTACTAGCTCGACTCGCAGGGCGCAGTACTTC. Encoded protein: CSATSSTRRAQYF.

This clonotype was seen a few times. The rearrangement joins TRBV7-2 to TRBJ2-7, with D hard to call. The CDR3 has 15 residues. Between the trimmed V and J ends, which lost 5 bases and 2 bases, there was a span of 16 bases. Germline V gene lookup returns CDR1 SGHTA and CDR2 FQGNSA. This CDR3 reads CASSPFGNNPYEQYF. As DNA, the CDR3 is TGTGCCAGCAGCCCCTTTGGTAACAATCCCTACGAGCAGTACTTC.

This clonotype has a count of ten or more. The chain has TRBV10-2 and TRBJ2-1; a weak D match, TRBD2 (5 bases). Germline V CDR1 and CDR2: WSHSY, SAAADI. Trimming pared 6 bases from V and 7 bases from J, leaving 13 bases between. CDR3 size: 13 residues. CDR3 bases: TGCGCCAGCAGGCCGGGGTTCGGGAATGAGCAGTTCTTC. This codes for CASRPGFGNEQFF.

This clonotype was observed a handful of times. The rearrangement joins TRBV14 to TRBJ2-1; no reliable D call. The V gene's germline CDR1 is SGHDN and CDR2 FVKESK. The CDR3 consists of 20 residues. V dropped 1 base and J dropped 5 bases, with 27 bases sitting between them. For the CDR3, the DNA is TGTGCCAGCAGCCAAGTTTTTGCGCAGGTCGAGTCCCTACGAGACAATGAGCAGTTCTTC. Translated: CASSQVFAQVESLRDNEQFF.

This clonotype was counted only a few times. J is TRBJ1-3 and V is TRBV4-2; D is unresolved. Deletions cut 0 bases from V and 0 bases from J, with 18 bases between. The germline V gene encodes CDR1 LGHNA and CDR2 YNFKEQ. CDR3 length: 19 residues. CDR3 residues: CASSQDPTSEWASGNTIYF. Here the CDR3 DNA reads TGTGCCAGCAGCCAAGATCCCACCTCCGAGTGGGCCTCTGGAAACACCATATATTTT.

This clonotype was counted at least ten times. This chain links TRBV3-1 with TRBJ2-1; maybe TRBD2 (6 bases). This CDR3 has 13 residues. Germline V CDR1 and CDR2: LGHDT, YNNKEL (reference sequence). V was clipped by 4 bases and J by 9 bases, with 13 bases between them. The CDR3 region has the DNA TGTGCCAGCAGCCCTTTGACCGGGGGTGAGCAGTTCTTC. Its translation is CASSPLTGGEQFF.

This clonotype has ten or more counts. The chain's CDR3 is CASSLGGQYQETQYF. CDR3 coding DNA: TGCGCCAGCAGCTTAGGAGGGCAGTACCAAGAGACCCAGTACTTC. The rearrangement joins TRBV5-1 to TRBJ2-5, with D possibly matching TRBD2 (6 bases). The germline CDR1 and CDR2 sequences are SGHRS and YFSETQ. The length of the CDR3 is 15 residues. Trimming took 2 bases from V and 0 from J, leaving 11 bases between them.

The chain recombines TRBV4-3 with TRBJ2-3; a weak D match, TRBD2 (5 bases). V lost 4 bases to trimming and J lost 3 bases, with 14 bases between them. The length of the CDR3 is 15 residues. Germline assignment: CDR1 LGHNA and CDR2 YSLEER. Written as DNA, the CDR3 is TGCGCCAGCAGCCGACGGGATCTCGAAACAGATACGCAGTATTTT. As protein: CASSRRDLETDTQYF.

This clonotype came up a few times. The chain joins TRBV5-1 to TRBJ1-2; D may be TRBD1 (6 bases). Germline V lookup: CDR1 SGHRS, CDR2 YFSETQ. The CDR3 spans 14 residues. The germline V and J ends were trimmed by 0 bases and 8 bases, with 14 bases remaining between them. The CDR3 here is CASSLGRGGNGYTF. CDR3 bases: TGCGCCAGCAGCTTGGGCAGGGGAGGGAACGGCTACACCTTC.

This clonotype was counted at least ten times. This chain uses TRBV5-4 with TRBJ2-1, with D possibly being TRBD1 (6 bases). V gave up 4 bases and J gave up 7 bases, with 18 bases separating them. The CDR3 consists of 15 residues. From germline, CDR1 is SGHNT and CDR2 YYREEE (reference sequence). Here the CDR3 reads CASSPGAGTTNEQFF. The CDR3 DNA reads TGTGCCAGCAGCCCAGGGGCTGGCACTACAAATGAGCAGTTCTTC.

This clonotype has only a few counts. V gene TRBV2 combines with J gene TRBJ2-5; 7 bases map to TRBD1. Germline values: CDR1 SNHLY, CDR2 FYNNEI. Unmatched junction bases numbered 13, after V lost 6 bases and J lost 6 bases. The CDR3 is 15 residues long. The CDR3 loop reads CASSLTGPPGKTQYF. DNA for the CDR3: TGTGCCAGCAGCTTGACAGGGCCTCCGGGGAAGACCCAGTACTTC.

This clonotype was seen only a few times. The chain's CDR3 is CASSLHGEDTQYF. CDR3 DNA: TGTGCCAGCAGCCTCCACGGGGAAGATACGCAGTATTTT. The V and J genes are TRBV3-1 and TRBJ2-3, with a tentative D call TRBD2 (5 bases). The germline gives CDR1 LGHDT, CDR2 YNNKEL (reference sequence). This CDR3 comprises 13 residues. V lost 4 bases and J lost 5, with 10 bases in between.

This clonotype was seen ten or more times. The genes are TRBV11-1 and TRBJ2-1, with D unclear. Trimming removed 1 base from V and 7 bases from J, with 14 bases in between. The CDR3 sequence is 15 residues long. The V gene's germline CDR1 is SGHAT and CDR2 FQDESV (reference sequence). The CDR3 DNA reads TGTGCCAGCAGCTTAGGAAGGGCCCTCTGGAATGAGCAGTTCTTC. Translation gives CASSLGRALWNEQFF.